The 17 T cell receptor beta chains reported below all come from one sample, sequenced in a study of T cells after somatic rescue of genetic block. The data were produced by immunoSEQ multiplex PCR, yet TCRdb's version contains in-frame clones alone and is incomplete. Here the sample spans about 88,000 clones, about 90% being singletons. The sequenced sample consisted of peripheral blood mononuclear cells (PBMCs). These receptor sequences come from a woman between 18 and 30 years old.

The V gene is TRBV6-5, the J gene TRBJ1-4; tentatively, D is TRBD1 (5 bases). The V and J ends lost 6 bases and 5 bases respectively, with 13 bases between them. The CDR3 extends over 14 amino acids. Germline CDR1 MNHEY, CDR2 SVGAGI. CDR3 region: CASSYGDGNEKLFF. CDR3 coding DNA: TGTGCCAGCAGCTACGGGGACGGGAATGAAAAACTGTTTTTT.

The sample holds one count of this clone. V gene TRBV27 combines with J gene TRBJ2-7, with 10 bases identical to TRBD1. Unmatched junction bases numbered 11, after V lost 5 bases and J lost 1 base. Per the germline V gene, CDR1 is MNHEY and CDR2 is SMNVEV (reference sequence). The CDR3 has 17 residues. The CDR3 DNA reads TGTGCCAGCAGTATCCGGGACAGGGGATTTCATTCCTACGAGCAGTACTTC. Translated: CASSIRDRGFHSYEQYF.

This clone was counted between two and nine times. This chain connects TRBV9 to TRBJ2-1, with 15 bases that match TRBD2. Losses at the gene ends were 0 bases for V and 1 base for J; bases not matched to a gene: 5. The CDR3 runs 19 residues. Germline loops: CDR1 SGDLS, CDR2 YYNGEE. The CDR3 loop is CASSVGWGTSGRSYNEQFF. CDR3 nucleotides: TGTGCCAGCAGCGTAGGGTGGGGGACTAGCGGGAGGTCCTACAATGAGCAGTTCTTC.

This chain connects TRBV5-1 to TRBJ2-5, with 8 bases aligning to TRBD1. Germline V lookup: CDR1 SGHRS, CDR2 YFSETQ. Germline trimming cut 0 bases from V and 5 bases from J; bases unmatched to any gene: 0. The CDR3 loop spans 13 amino acids. DNA for the CDR3: TGCGCCAGCAGCTTGGCAGGGGGCGAGACCCAGTACTTC. Its translation: CASSLAGGETQYF.

The chain couples TRBV5-6 to TRBJ1-1; D is ambiguous. The CDR3 totals 11 residues. The V end lost 1 base, the J end lost 4 bases, and 2 bases lay between the germline ends. Germline CDR1 SGHDT, CDR2 YYEEEE. Here the CDR3 reads CASSLSTEAFF. Written as DNA, the CDR3 is TGTGCCAGCAGCTTGTCCACTGAAGCTTTCTTT.

This sequence joins TRBV7-3 and TRBJ2-6; tentatively, D is TRBD2 (5 bases). Trimming removed 4 bases from V and 0 bases from J, with 10 bases in between. This CDR3 comprises 16 residues. Looked up from germline, CDR1 is SGHTA and CDR2 is FQGTGA. CDR3 nucleotide sequence: TGTGCCAGCAGCTCCGAGGGTCGCTCTGGGGCCAACGTCCTGACTTTC. Protein product: CASSSEGRSGANVLTF. The full variable domain, rest sourced from reference TRBV7-3 and TRBJ2-6, is GAGVSQTPSNKVTEKGKYVELRCDPISGHTALYWYRQSLGQGPEFLIYFQGTGAADDSGLPNDRFFAVRPEGSVSTLKIQRTERGDSAVYLCASSSEGRSGANVLTFGAGSRLTVL.

The chain carries TRBV4-1 and TRBJ1-3; 7 bases fit TRBD1. Germline trimming cut 5 bases from V and 4 bases from J; bases unmatched to any gene: 14. The CDR3 is 17 amino acids. The germline V gene encodes CDR1 MGHRA and CDR2 YSYEKL. The CDR3 reads CASSTRDRIFSGNTIYF. CDR3 nucleotides: TGCGCCAGCAGCACTAGGGACAGAATCTTCTCCGGAAACACCATATATTTT.

V gene TRBV11-3 combines with J gene TRBJ2-7; TRBD1 matches at 8 bases. This CDR3 is built from 15 residues. Germline loops: CDR1 SGHNT, CDR2 YENEEA. Trimming took 5 bases from V and 2 from J; bases not matched to a gene: 8. The CDR3 DNA follows: TGTGCCAGCAGCCGACGACAGGGGTCGACCTACGAGCAGTACTTC. It codes for CASSRRQGSTYEQYF.

The CDR3 DNA sequence: TGTGCCAGCAGCCGGGAACAGGGGGCAAGCAATCAGCCCCAGCATTTT. As protein: CASSREQGASNQPQHF. The chain recombines TRBV5-8 with TRBJ1-5; the match to TRBD1 covers 9 bases. This CDR3 contains 16 residues. Germline V gene sequence: CDR1 SGHTS, CDR2 YDEGEE. J was trimmed by 1 base and V by 4 bases; bases with no gene match: 6.

This clone was detected once. The V gene is TRBV7-9, the J gene TRBJ2-1; 8 bases are shared with TRBD2. Germline trimming cut 0 bases from V and 4 bases from J; bases unmatched to any gene: 8. CDR3 length equals 17 residues. Per germline, CDR1 SEHNR and CDR2 FQNEAQ (reference sequence). The CDR3 reads CASSLASGRPRYNEQFF. The CDR3 bases are TGTGCCAGCAGCTTAGCCAGCGGGAGACCCCGGTACAATGAGCAGTTCTTC. Combining the CDR3 with reference TRBV7-9 and TRBJ2-1 gives the whole variable domain DTGVSQNPRHKITKRGQNVTFRCDPISEHNRLYWYRQTLGQGPEFLTYFQNEAQLEKSRLLSDRFSAERPKGSFSTLEIQRTEQGDSAMYLCASSLASGRPRYNEQFFGPGTRLTVL.

This chain joins TRBV7-9 and TRBJ1-1; D unresolved. The CDR3 runs to 15 residues. Trimming shortened V by 4 bases and J by 0 bases, and 12 bases separated the two germline ends. Germline CDR1 reads SEHNR; CDR2 reads FQNEAQ (reference sequence). Written as DNA, the CDR3 is TGTGCCAGCAGCTCCAGGATCGGCGTGAACACTGAAGCTTTCTTT. Residues: CASSSRIGVNTEAFF.

The rearrangement links TRBV7-2 to TRBJ1-1, with D perhaps matching TRBD1 (5 bases). The CDR3 length is 17 residues. In germline, CDR1 is SGHTA, CDR2 FQGNSA. Between the trimmed V and J ends, which lost 5 bases and 1 base, there was a span of 20 bases. The CDR3, as DNA: TGTGCCAGCAGCCGCCAGGTAGGGGCCGGAAGGAACACTGAAGCTTTCTTT. Amino acid sequence: CASSRQVGAGRNTEAFF.

As to this clone: This likely comes from a read error, as the CDR3 has no conserved phenylalanine or tryptophan at its end. This chain connects TRBV6-1 to TRBJ1-2; D not resolved. This CDR3 is built from 13 residues. V was clipped by 2 bases and J by 4 bases, with 8 bases between them. CDR1 and CDR2 (germline): MNHNS, SASEGT. The CDR3 reads CASSESRFYGYTL. The CDR3 DNA follows: TGTGCCAGCAGTGAATCAAGGTTCTATGGCTACACCCTC.

The chain recombines TRBV6-5 with TRBJ2-2; TRBD2 matches 11 bases. J lost 6 bases, V lost 6 bases, and 6 bases had no gene match. This CDR3 has 15 amino acids. Germline CDR1 MNHEY, CDR2 SVGAGI. This chain's CDR3 is CASSPRTSGSGELFF. The CDR3 nucleotides read TGTGCCAGCAGCCCGAGGACTAGCGGGTCCGGGGAGCTGTTTTTT.

The rearrangement joins TRBV19 to TRBJ2-2, with D hard to call. This CDR3 spans 11 amino acids. V lost 11 bases, J lost 4 bases, and 8 bases lay in between. CDR1 is LNHDA, CDR2 SQIVND, per germline (reference sequence). The chain's CDR3 is CALWGTGELFF. CDR3 bases: TGTGCCCTTTGGGGCACCGGGGAGCTGTTTTTT.

The rearrangement links TRBV10-3 to TRBJ2-1; D unresolved. The CDR3 contains 14 residues. In germline, CDR1 is ENHRY, CDR2 SYGVKD. Deletions cut 3 bases from V and 13 bases from J, with 19 bases between. In nucleotides, the CDR3 is TGTGCCATCAGTGATATCTCTAGACCCCTCTCTCAGTTCTTC. Translated: CAISDISRPLSQFF.

This clone was detected once. The gene calls are TRBV2 and TRBJ2-2; no reliable D call. V dropped 7 bases and J dropped 5 bases, with 8 bases sitting between them. There are 12 residues in the CDR3. Germline V lookup: CDR1 SNHLY, CDR2 FYNNEI. CDR3 protein: CASTISTGELFF. For the CDR3, the DNA is TGTGCCAGCACCATCTCTACCGGGGAGCTGTTTTTT.